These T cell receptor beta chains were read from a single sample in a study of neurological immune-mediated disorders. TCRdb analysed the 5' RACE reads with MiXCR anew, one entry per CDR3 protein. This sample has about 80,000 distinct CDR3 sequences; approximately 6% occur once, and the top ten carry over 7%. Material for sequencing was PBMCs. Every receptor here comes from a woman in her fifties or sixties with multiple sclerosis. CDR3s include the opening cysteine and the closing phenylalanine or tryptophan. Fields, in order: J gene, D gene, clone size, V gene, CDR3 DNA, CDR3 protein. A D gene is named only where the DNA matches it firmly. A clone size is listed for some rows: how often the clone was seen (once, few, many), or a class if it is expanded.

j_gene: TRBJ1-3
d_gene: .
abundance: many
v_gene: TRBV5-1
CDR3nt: TGCGCCAGCAGCTTGGGACAGGCGACCTCTGGAAACACCATATATTTT
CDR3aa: CASSLGQATSGNTIYF

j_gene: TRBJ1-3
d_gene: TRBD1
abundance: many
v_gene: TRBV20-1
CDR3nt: TGCAGTGCTAGCGACAGGGGGGTTGGAAACACCATATATTTT
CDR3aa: CSASDRGVGNTIYF

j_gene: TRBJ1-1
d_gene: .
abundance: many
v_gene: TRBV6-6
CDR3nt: TGTGCCAGCAGTTTCCCACAGCGGTCGGACACTGAAGCTTTCTTT
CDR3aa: CASSFPQRSDTEAFF

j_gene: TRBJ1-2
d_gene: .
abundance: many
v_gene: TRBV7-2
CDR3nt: TGTGCCAGCAGCTCCACTGACGGATACTATTTTAACTATGGCTACACCTTC
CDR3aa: CASSSTDGYYFNYGYTF

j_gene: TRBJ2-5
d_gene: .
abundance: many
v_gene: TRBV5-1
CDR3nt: TGCGCCAGCAGCTCCCAACAGACCTTTCAAGAGACCCAGTACTTC
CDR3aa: CASSSQQTFQETQYF

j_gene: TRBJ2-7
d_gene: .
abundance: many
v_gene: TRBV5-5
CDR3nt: TGTGCCAGCAGCTTGGGACAGTCAAGCTCCTACGAGCAGTACTTC
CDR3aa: CASSLGQSSSYEQYF

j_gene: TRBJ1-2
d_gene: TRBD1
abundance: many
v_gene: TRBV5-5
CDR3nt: TGTGCCAGCAGCTCCCAGACAGGGGACTATGGCTACACCTTC
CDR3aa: CASSSQTGDYGYTF

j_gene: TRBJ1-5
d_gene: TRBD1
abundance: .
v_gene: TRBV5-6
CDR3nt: TGTGCCAGCAGCGTAACAGGGGGCATTCAGCCCCAGCATTTT
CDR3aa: CASSVTGGIQPQHF

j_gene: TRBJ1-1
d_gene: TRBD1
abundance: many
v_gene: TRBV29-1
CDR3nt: TGCAGCGTTGAGTTAACAGGGGGCATCGACACTGAAGCTTTCTTT
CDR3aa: CSVELTGGIDTEAFF

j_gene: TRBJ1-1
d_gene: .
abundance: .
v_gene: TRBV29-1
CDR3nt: TGCAGCGTTTCTGGACGGAACACTGAAGCTTTCTTT
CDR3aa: CSVSGRNTEAFF

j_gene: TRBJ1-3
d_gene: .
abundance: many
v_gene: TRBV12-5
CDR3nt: TGTGCTAGTGCTTTCTCTGGAAACACCATATATTTT
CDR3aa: CASAFSGNTIYF